The source of this T cell receptor (beta chain) is a study of CD8 T cells in Susac syndrome (dated by TCRdb to about 2019). In terms of the full investigation: The study used repertoire sequencing to test whether antigen drove CD8+ T cell activation and differentiation in Susac syndrome. Clonality of the CD8+ T cell repertoire was compared between over ten healthy donors, approximately 14 Susac syndrome patients and fewer than 16 multiple sclerosis patients. General conclusions and limits of the study: The study acknowledged that relatively few individuals were included in the TCR sequencing and HLA analysis.

Concerning this clonotype: Its antigen remains undetermined. No quality values exist for individual bases; no much larger clone is one base distant.

Peripheral blood CD8+ and CD4+ T cells from healthy donors, Susac syndrome patients and multiple sclerosis patients were profiled by high-throughput TCR beta sequencing. The multiple sclerosis controls were treatment-naive patients who had stable or active relapsing-remitting disease and met the revised McDonald criteria. Bulk CD8+ and CD4+ T cells were purified by magnetic negative isolation, whereas CD8+ TEMRA cells were enriched by FACS. Blood was drawn into EDTA tubes, processed within 24 hours, and PBMCs were isolated by density gradient centrifugation. PBMCs intended for TCR sequencing were cryopreserved in liquid nitrogen and were subsequently thawed in a 37 degrees C water bath. Purity of sorted or isolated CD4+, CD8+ and CD8+ TEMRA cells was at least 90%. RNA was extracted using the RNeasy kit, and roughly 0.5 to 1 ug of the RNA was reverse transcribed with random hexamers. The immunoSEQ multiplex PCR assay, covering 54 Vbeta and 13 Jbeta segments, was used to amplify TCR beta CDR3 regions. PCR amplification bias was corrected by using a synthetic template baseline for primer optimization and computational correction. The source study handled its data this way. Reads were annotated to V, D and J genes per IMGT and analyzed with immunoSEQ Analyzer, keeping only productive sequences. Clonality was computed as one minus Shannon entropy normalized by log2 of the number of productive unique sequences. For each patient and control, public and private clones were evaluated among the 100 most prevalent clones. Susac-specific clones were defined as absent from healthy and MS cohorts, over a thousand published viral clones and other ImmuneACCESS disease sequences. TCRdb reprocessed the public reads (quality trimming at Q25 with fastp, clone calling with MiXCR) and kept in-frame beta chains. When rows share a CDR3 protein, they turn into one entry using the most common DNA and genes. It is TCRdb's table, rather than the study itself, that gives the V and J calls and clone size. In all, the sample holds 250,000 to 300,000 distinct CDR3 sequences, and 70% to 90% of those were seen once. Of the sample, around 0.11% is held by the ten largest clones.

This receptor was obtained from a human donor with multiple sclerosis. The source material was CD8+ T cells from PBMCs.

This receptor carries the CDR3 CASSARGGTETQYF. The sequence in DNA is TGTGCCAGCAGCGCCCGAGGGGGTACGGAGACCCAGTACTTC. The chain joins TRBV7-9 to TRBJ2-5, and TRBD1 may be the D gene, going by 6 matching bases. The V and J ends are trimmed by 5 bases and 5 bases, leaving 15 bases between them. The CDR3 has 14 amino acids, counting the end cysteine and phenylalanine. The CDR3 DNA has 42 bases and is translated from base 1. The germline V gene (reference sequence) yields SEHNR for CDR1 and FQNEAQ for CDR2.